Sequencing of this T cell receptor beta chain was carried out in a study of cytomegalovirus exposure and HLA in healthy donors listed by TCRdb under 2017. Study-wide context: According to a later analysis, the roughly 130 validation repertoires were produced on the same platform as the 666 repertoires of the first cohort. Along with the roughly 700-subject first cohort, a separate validation cohort of about 110 different subjects was used. The study was designed to test whether signatures of past pathogen exposure could be identified by cataloging public T cell receptors. High-throughput TCR immunosequencing, statistical association of individual TCRs with disease status, and machine learning were combined to predict cytomegalovirus infection status. Overall results and qualifications from the work: It was suggested by the authors that the approach could potentially be generalized to other disease states and immunological phenotypes. A later analysis had no HLA typing for the validation cohort, so co-occurrence there was scored across all 130 or so repertoires. The classifier was reported to diagnose cytomegalovirus status with high specificity and sensitivity in both the original and validation cohorts. In vitro tests confirmed that a few of the cytomegalovirus-associated TCR beta chains recognize cytomegalovirus antigens. Across donors, most TCR sequences were observed very rarely, whereas some public TCRs were present in many individuals. The study gave a list of about 170 TCR beta chains associated with cytomegalovirus. Subsequent analysis determined that TCRs grouped into clusters in the first cohort also showed a tendency toward co-occurrence across the roughly 130 validation repertoires, and approximately 94% of cluster scores exceeded 0.

About this clone itself: This receptor's antigen is unknown. No base qualities exist here, and no much larger clone lies one base off it.

The CDR3 spans 13 residues, from the cysteine through the phenylalanine. The sequence is cut down to CDR3 DNA, 39 bases in frame from base 1. As encoded in the germline V gene (reference sequence), CDR1 is GTSNPN while CDR2 is SVGIG. After removal of 8 bases from V and 8 bases from J, the junction retains 10 bases not matched to a gene. The donors were included in the validation cohort of some 110 subjects, a group kept apart from the 666-subject first cohort. Receptors were amplified or captured by the immunoSEQ multiplex PCR assay. Regarding the original processing steps: To diagnose cytomegalovirus status from the catalog of TCR beta chain sequences, a statistical classification framework was built. The clones in this table, taken by TCRdb from immuneACCESS, are in-frame only. Not every clone is retained; where verified, under half of the shortfall comes from an unresolved V gene, and the cause of the rest is unknown. The V and J calls and the clone size are those of that table, but D and trimming were determined from the DNA. For this sample the table gives approximately 200,000 clones, of which around 84% were detected only once. The leading ten clones occupy roughly an eighth of the sample.

This chain is built from TRBV30 and TRBJ2-1; 9 bases in between match TRBD1. The source is a woman in her 30s in good health and CMV-seropositive. The sample consisted of PBMCs. CDR3 loop: CARGTGRVDEQFF. The DNA sequence reads TGTGCCCGTGGGACAGGGCGGGTCGATGAGCAGTTCTTC.